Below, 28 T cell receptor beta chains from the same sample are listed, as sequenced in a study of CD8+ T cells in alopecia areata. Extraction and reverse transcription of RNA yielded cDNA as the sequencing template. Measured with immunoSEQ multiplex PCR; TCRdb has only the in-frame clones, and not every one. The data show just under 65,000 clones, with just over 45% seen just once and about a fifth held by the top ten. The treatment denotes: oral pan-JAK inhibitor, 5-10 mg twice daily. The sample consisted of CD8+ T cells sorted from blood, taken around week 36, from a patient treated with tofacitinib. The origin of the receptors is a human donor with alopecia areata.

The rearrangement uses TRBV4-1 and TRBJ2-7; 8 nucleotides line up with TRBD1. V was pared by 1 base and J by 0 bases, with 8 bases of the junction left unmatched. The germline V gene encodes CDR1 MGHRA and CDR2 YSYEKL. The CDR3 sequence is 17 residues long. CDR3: CASSQGQGQAYSYEQYF. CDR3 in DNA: TGCGCCAGCAGCCAAGGACAGGGACAGGCGTACTCCTACGAGCAGTACTTC.

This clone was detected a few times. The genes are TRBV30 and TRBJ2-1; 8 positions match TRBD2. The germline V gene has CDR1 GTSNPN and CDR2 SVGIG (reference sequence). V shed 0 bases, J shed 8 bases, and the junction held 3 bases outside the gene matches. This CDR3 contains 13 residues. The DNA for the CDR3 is TGTGCCTGGAGTGTATTTAGCGGGGATGAGCAGTTCTTC. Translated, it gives CAWSVFSGDEQFF.

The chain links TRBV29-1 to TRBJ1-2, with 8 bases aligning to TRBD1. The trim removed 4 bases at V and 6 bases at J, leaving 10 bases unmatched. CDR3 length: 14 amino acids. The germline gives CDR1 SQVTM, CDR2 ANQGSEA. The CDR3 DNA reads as TGCAGCGTTGCACCTCAGGGGGCAGTGGATGGCTACACCTTC. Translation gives CSVAPQGAVDGYTF.

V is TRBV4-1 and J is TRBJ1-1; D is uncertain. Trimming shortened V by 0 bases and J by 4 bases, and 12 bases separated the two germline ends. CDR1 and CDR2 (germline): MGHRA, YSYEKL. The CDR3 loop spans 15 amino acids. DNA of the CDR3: TGCGCCAGCAGCCAAGATGCACGGGTTGGCACTGAAGCTTTCTTT. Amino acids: CASSQDARVGTEAFF.

The CDR3 reads CASSGDRGGEQYF. The CDR3 DNA is TGTGCCAGCAGCGGGGACAGGGGAGGCGAGCAGTACTTC. The chain couples TRBV14 to TRBJ2-7; TRBD1 aligns across 10 bases. The ends lost 5 bases at V and 6 bases at J; junction bases unmatched: 4. The CDR3 spans 13 residues. Germline values: CDR1 SGHDN, CDR2 FVKESK.

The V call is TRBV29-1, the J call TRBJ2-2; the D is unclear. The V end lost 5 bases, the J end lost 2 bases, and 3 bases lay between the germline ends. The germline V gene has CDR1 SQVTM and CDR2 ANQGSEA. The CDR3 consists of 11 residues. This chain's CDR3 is CSVINTGELFF. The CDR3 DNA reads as TGCAGCGTTATCAACACCGGGGAGCTGTTTTTT.

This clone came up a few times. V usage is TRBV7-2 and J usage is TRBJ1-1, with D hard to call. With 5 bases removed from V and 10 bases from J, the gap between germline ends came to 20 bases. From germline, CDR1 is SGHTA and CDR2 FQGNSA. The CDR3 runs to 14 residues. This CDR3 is CASSLTTTGLAAFF. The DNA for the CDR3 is TGTGCCAGCAGCCTGACAACAACCGGGTTAGCAGCTTTCTTT.

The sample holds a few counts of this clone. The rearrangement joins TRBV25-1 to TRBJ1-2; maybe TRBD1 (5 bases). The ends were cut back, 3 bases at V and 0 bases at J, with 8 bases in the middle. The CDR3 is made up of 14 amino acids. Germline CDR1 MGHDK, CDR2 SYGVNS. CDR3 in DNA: TGTGCCAGCAGTGAGGAGGGGCCTAACTATGGCTACACCTTC. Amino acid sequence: CASSEEGPNYGYTF.

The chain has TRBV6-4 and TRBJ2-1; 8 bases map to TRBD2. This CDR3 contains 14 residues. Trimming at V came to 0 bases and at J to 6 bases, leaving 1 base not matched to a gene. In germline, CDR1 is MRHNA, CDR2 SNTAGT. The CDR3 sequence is CASSDSGTSNEQFF. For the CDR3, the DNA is TGTGCCAGCAGTGACTCGGGGACTAGCAATGAGCAGTTCTTC.

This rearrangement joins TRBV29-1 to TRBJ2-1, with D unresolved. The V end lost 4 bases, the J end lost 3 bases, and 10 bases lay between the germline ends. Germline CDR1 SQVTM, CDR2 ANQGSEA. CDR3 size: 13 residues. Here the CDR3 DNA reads TGCAGCGTTGCGGGCGGAGACTACAATGAGCAGTTCTTC. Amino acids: CSVAGGDYNEQFF.

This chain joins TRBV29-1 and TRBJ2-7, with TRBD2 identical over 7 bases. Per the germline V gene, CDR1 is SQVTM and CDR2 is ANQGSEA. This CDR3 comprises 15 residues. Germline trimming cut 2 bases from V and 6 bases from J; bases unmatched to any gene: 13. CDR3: CSVENRSAGEREQYF. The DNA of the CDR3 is TGCAGCGTTGAAAATCGGTCGGCGGGAGAGCGCGAGCAGTACTTC.

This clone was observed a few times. The CDR3 DNA reads TGTGCCTGGAGTGTACCTTCTACTGGGCCGCAAGCTTTCTTT. As protein: CAWSVPSTGPQAFF. This sequence joins TRBV30 and TRBJ1-1; D is uncertain. The V gene's germline CDR1 is GTSNPN and CDR2 SVGIG (reference sequence). Deletions cut 0 bases from V and 9 bases from J, with 17 bases between. This CDR3 comprises 14 residues.

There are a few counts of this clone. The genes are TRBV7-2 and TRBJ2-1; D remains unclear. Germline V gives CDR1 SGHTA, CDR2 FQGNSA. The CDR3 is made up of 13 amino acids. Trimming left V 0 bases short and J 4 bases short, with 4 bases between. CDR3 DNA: TGTGCCAGCAGCTTAGCCCGATACAATGAGCAGTTCTTC. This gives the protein CASSLARYNEQFF.

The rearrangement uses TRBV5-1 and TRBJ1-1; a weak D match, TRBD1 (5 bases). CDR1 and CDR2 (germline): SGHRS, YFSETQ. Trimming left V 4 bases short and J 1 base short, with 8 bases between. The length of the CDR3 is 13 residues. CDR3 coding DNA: TGCGCCAGCAGCGGGCAGGGGAACACTGAAGCTTTCTTT. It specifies CASSGQGNTEAFF. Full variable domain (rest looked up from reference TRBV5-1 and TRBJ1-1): KAGVTQTPRYLIKTRGQQVTLSCSPISGHRSVSWYQQTPGQGLQFLFEYFSETQRNKGNFPGRFSGRQFSNSRSEMNVSTLELGDSALYLCASSGQGNTEAFFGQGTRLTVV.

CDR3 amino acids: CATTVGNEQYF. CDR3 sequence (DNA): TGTGCCACCACGGTGGGAAACGAGCAGTACTTC. The chain links TRBV19 to TRBJ2-7; D uncertain. The CDR3 contains 11 residues. The germline gives CDR1 LNHDA, CDR2 SQIVND (reference sequence). V was clipped by 10 bases and J by 5 bases, with 12 bases between them.

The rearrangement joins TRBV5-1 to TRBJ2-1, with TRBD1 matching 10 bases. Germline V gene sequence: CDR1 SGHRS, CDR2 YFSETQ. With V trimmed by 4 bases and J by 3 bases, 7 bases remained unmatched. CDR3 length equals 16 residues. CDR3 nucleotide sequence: TGCGCCAGCAGCAGAGGACAGGGGGACCGCTACAATGAGCAGTTCTTC. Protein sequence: CASSRGQGDRYNEQFF.

CDR3 in DNA: TGTGCCAGCAGCTTCGGGACGGGTGGCACTGAAGCTTTCTTT. This sequence encodes CASSFGTGGTEAFF. The chain uses TRBV5-6 and TRBJ1-1, with D tentatively TRBD1 (5 bases). The CDR3 has 14 residues. CDR1 is SGHDT, CDR2 YYEEEE, per germline. Trimming took 2 bases from V and 4 from J, leaving 12 bases between them.

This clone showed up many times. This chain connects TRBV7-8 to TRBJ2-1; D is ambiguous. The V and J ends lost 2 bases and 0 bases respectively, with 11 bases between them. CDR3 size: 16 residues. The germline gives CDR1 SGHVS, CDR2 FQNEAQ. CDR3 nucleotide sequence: TGTGCCAGCAGCTTATCTACCTTGAGCTCCTACAATGAGCAGTTCTTC. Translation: CASSLSTLSSYNEQFF.

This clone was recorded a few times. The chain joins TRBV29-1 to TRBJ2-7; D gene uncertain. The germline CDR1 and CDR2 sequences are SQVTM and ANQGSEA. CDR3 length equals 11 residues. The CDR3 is CVGADSYEQYF. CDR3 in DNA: TGCGTCGGCGCCGATTCCTACGAGCAGTACTTC.

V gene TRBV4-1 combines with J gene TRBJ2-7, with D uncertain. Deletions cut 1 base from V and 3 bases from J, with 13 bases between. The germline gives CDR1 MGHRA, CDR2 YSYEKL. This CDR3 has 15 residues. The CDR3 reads CASSQVVSEYYEQYF. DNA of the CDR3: TGCGCCAGCAGCCAAGTGGTGTCCGAATACTACGAGCAGTACTTC.

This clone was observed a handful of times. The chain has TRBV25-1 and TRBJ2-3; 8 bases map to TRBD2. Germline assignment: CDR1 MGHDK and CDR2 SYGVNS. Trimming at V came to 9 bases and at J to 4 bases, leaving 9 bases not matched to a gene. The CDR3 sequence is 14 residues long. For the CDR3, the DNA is TGTGCCAGTAGTAGCGGGGTGGGTGCAGATACGCAGTATTTT. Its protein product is CASSSGVGADTQYF.

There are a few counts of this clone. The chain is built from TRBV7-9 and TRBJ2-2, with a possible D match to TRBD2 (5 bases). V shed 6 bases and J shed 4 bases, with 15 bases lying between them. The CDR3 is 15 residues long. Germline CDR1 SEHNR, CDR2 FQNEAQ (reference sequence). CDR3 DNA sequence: TGTGCCAGCAGTTCGGACGGAGGCGGCACCGGGGAGCTGTTTTTT. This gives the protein CASSSDGGGTGELFF.

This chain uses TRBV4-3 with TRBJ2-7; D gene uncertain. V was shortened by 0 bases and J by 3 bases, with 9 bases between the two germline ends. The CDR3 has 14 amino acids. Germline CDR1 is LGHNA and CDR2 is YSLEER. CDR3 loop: CASSQDVSGYEQYF. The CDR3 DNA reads TGCGCCAGCAGCCAAGATGTGTCGGGCTACGAGCAGTACTTC.

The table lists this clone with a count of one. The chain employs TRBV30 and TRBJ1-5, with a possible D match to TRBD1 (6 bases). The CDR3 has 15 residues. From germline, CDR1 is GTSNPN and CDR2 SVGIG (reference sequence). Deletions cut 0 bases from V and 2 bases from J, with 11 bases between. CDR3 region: CAWSVFRGGNQPQHF. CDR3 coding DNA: TGTGCCTGGAGTGTATTCAGGGGAGGCAATCAGCCCCAGCATTTT.

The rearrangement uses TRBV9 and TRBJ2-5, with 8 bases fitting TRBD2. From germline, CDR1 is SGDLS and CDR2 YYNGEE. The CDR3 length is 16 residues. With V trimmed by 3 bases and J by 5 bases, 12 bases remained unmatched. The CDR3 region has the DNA TGTGCCAGCAGCGCTAGCGGGCATGATTCTAGGGAGACCCAGTACTTC. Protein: CASSASGHDSRETQYF.

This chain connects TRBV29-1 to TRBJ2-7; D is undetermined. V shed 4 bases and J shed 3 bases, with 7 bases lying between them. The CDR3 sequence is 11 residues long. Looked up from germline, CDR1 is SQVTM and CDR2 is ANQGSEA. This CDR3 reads CSVVRDYEQYF. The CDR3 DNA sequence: TGCAGCGTTGTGAGAGACTACGAGCAGTACTTC.

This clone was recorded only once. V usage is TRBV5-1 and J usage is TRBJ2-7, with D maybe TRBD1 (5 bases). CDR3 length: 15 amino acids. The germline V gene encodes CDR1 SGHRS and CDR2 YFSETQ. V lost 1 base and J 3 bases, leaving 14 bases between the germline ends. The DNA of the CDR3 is TGCGCCAGCAGCTTGTCATATGGGGCAGACTACGAGCAGTACTTC. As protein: CASSLSYGADYEQYF.

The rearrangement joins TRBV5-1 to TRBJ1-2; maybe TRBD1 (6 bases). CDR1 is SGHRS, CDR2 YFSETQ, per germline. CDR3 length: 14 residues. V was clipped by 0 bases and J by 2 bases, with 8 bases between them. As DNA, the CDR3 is TGCGCCAGCAGCTTGGACAGGGTGAACTATGGCTACACCTTC. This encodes CASSLDRVNYGYTF.